This T cell receptor beta chain came from a study of a mutant IDH1 vaccine in newly diagnosed glioma. Study-level information: In the visit schedule, V12 fell in week 35, while V13 fell in week 47.

Trimming cost V 3 bases and J 0 bases; bases outside gene matches: 8. The germline V gene has CDR1 KGHSH and CDR2 LQKENI. The CDR3 runs 16 residues. Only in-frame clones appear in the TCRdb table, and some are missing; sequencing was by immunoSEQ multiplex PCR. Of about 24,000 clones detected, 82% appear once; the ten largest clones hold roughly 3.8%. Regarding time point: week 47, end of study. A 20-mer mutant IDH1 peptide at 300 ug was injected subcutaneously with topical imiquimod. This clone has a handful of counts. Antigen unknown. The sample consisted of PBMCs, taken from a glioma patient whose treatment included an IDH1 peptide vaccine. V usage is TRBV18 and J usage is TRBJ2-7, with 7 bases fitting TRBD1. The sequence was collected from a man between 40 and 49 years old with glioma. Some clones in this sample may be carry-over from other donors' samples. As DNA, the CDR3 is TGTGCCAGCTCACCTACAGGGGCAGGGGCCTCCTACGAGCAGTACTTC. This gives the protein CASSPTGAGASYEQYF.